This entry lists 15 T cell receptor beta chains sequenced from one sample in a study of T cell responses to AZD1222 COVID-19 vaccine. Method: immunoSEQ multiplex PCR; TCRdb's copy keeps in-frame clones and lacks some. Here the sample spans 90,000 to 120,000 clones, about 93% being singletons. This specimen was peripheral blood, taken on day 0 of AZD1222 vaccination. These receptor sequences come from an adult in good health.

As concerns this clone: The junction and the germline gene differ at one end; a read error may be behind it. The chain combines TRBV7-7 with TRBJ2-5; D possibly corresponds to TRBD2 (5 bases). The V gene's germline CDR1 is SSHAT and CDR2 FNYEAQ (reference sequence). The CDR3 spans 16 residues. Here the CDR3 DNA reads TGTGCTAGCAGCTTAGGAGGCGGGTTGGGGCAAGAGACCCAGTACTTC. Protein: CASSLGGGLGQETQYF.

J is TRBJ1-1 and V is TRBV18; D is undetermined. Trimming removed 3 bases at V and 1 base at J, with 15 bases between. CDR1 KGHSH and CDR2 LQKENI come from the germline V gene. The CDR3 covers 16 residues. The CDR3 reads CASSPNLRSTNTEAFF. The CDR3 DNA reads TGTGCCAGCTCACCTAATTTGCGGAGTACGAACACTGAAGCTTTCTTT.

V is TRBV7-9 and J is TRBJ2-7, with D perhaps matching TRBD1 or TRBD2 (5 bases each). Germline CDR1 reads SEHNR; CDR2 reads FQNEAQ (reference sequence). The CDR3 runs 13 residues. V lost 6 bases and J lost 2, with 11 bases in between. The CDR3: CASSRGETYEQYF. DNA for the CDR3: TGTGCCAGCAGTCGAGGGGAGACCTACGAGCAGTACTTC.

The V and J genes are TRBV5-1 and TRBJ1-2; 8 bases align to TRBD1. The CDR3 covers 14 residues. Trimming removed 4 bases from V and 2 bases from J; junction bases left unmatched: 4. Germline V CDR1 and CDR2: SGHRS, YFSETQ. In DNA form, the CDR3 reads TGCGCCAGCAGCCCAACAGGGGGAAACTATGGCTACACCTTC. This codes for CASSPTGGNYGYTF.

The rearrangement links TRBV9 to TRBJ2-5; tentatively, D is TRBD1 (5 bases). CDR3 length: 15 residues. The ends were cut back, 0 bases at V and 3 bases at J, with 12 bases in the middle. Per the germline V gene, CDR1 is SGDLS and CDR2 is YYNGEE. In nucleotides, the CDR3 is TGTGCCAGCAGCGTAGGCTTAAGGGGCGAAGAGACCCAGTACTTC. This codes for CASSVGLRGEETQYF.

The chain recombines TRBV5-1 with TRBJ2-5; 12 bases align to TRBD2. The length of the CDR3 is 14 residues. The V gene's germline CDR1 is SGHRS and CDR2 YFSETQ. V shed 2 bases and J 5 bases; nucleotides not matched to a gene: 1. In DNA, the CDR3 is TGCGCCAGCAGCTTCGGACTAGCGGGGGAGACCCAGTACTTC. Its translation: CASSFGLAGETQYF.

V gene TRBV13 combines with J gene TRBJ2-3; 10 bases agree with TRBD2. The CDR3 is 16 residues long. With V trimmed by 1 base and J by 7 bases, 8 bases remained unmatched. Per germline, CDR1 PRHDT and CDR2 FYEKMQ (reference sequence). Here the CDR3 reads CASSLVPGLAENTQYF. In nucleotides, the CDR3 is TGTGCCAGCAGCTTAGTTCCCGGACTAGCGGAAAATACGCAGTATTTT.

The chain couples TRBV27 to TRBJ2-7; D not resolved. The CDR3 covers 19 residues. Trimming took 0 bases from V and 2 from J, leaving 23 bases between them. Germline CDR1 and CDR2: MNHEY and SMNVEV (reference sequence). CDR3 region: CASSLSISPTREFTYEQYF. In nucleotides, the CDR3 is TGTGCCAGCAGTTTATCGATAAGCCCCACGCGAGAATTCACCTACGAGCAGTACTTC.

The chain combines TRBV6-2 or TRBV6-3 with TRBJ2-1, with D tentatively TRBD1 (5 bases). The CDR3 consists of 13 residues. The germline gives CDR1 MNHEY, CDR2 SVGEGT. V was clipped by 6 bases and J by 8 bases, with 14 bases between them. CDR3 region: CASSQDDSDEQFF. The CDR3, as DNA: TGTGCCAGCAGCCAGGACGACAGCGATGAGCAGTTCTTC.

The rearrangement links TRBV10-3 to TRBJ2-3; 16 nucleotides match TRBD2. CDR3 length: 21 amino acids. The germline V gene encodes CDR1 ENHRY and CDR2 SYGVKD. V was pared by 6 bases and J by 1 base, with 16 bases of the junction left unmatched. CDR3 nucleotide sequence: TGTGCCATCAGGAGCACAGGGATCGGGACTAGCGGGAGGGCACGCACAGATACGCAGTATTTT. Its protein product is CAIRSTGIGTSGRARTDTQYF.

V usage is TRBV27 and J usage is TRBJ2-1, with 7 bases fitting TRBD2. The CDR3 covers 16 residues. V shed 3 bases, J shed 6 bases, and the junction held 11 bases outside the gene matches. The germline V gene encodes CDR1 MNHEY and CDR2 SMNVEV (reference sequence). Written as DNA, the CDR3 is TGTGCCAGCAGTTTTTTCAGCGGGGCTGCATTCAATGAGCAGTTCTTC. This encodes CASSFFSGAAFNEQFF.

V usage is TRBV5-6 and J usage is TRBJ2-3; D is perhaps TRBD2 (6 bases). This CDR3 has 16 residues. Germline assignment: CDR1 SGHDT and CDR2 YYEEEE. Trimming pared 6 bases from V and 0 bases from J, leaving 17 bases between. The CDR3 loop reads CASNTAWRGSTDTQYF. The CDR3 coding sequence is TGTGCCAGCAACACTGCCTGGCGGGGTAGCACAGATACGCAGTATTTT.

The CDR3 sequence: CASSLEDGYTF. As DNA, the CDR3 is TGTGCCAGCTCACTTGAGGATGGCTACACCTTC. V and J are TRBV18 and TRBJ1-2; no definite D call. CDR1 and CDR2 from the germline V gene are KGHSH and LQKENI. The CDR3 is 11 residues long. Trimming removed 4 bases from V and 6 bases from J, with 6 bases in between.

V is TRBV5-1 and J is TRBJ2-3, with TRBD2 identical over 14 bases. This CDR3 is 17 amino acids long. The germline CDR1 and CDR2 sequences are SGHRS and YFSETQ. Trimming removed 1 base from V and 2 bases from J; junction bases left unmatched: 3. CDR3 in DNA: TGCGCCAGCAGCTTGAGACTAGCGGGGGGGACCACAGATACGCAGTATTTT. Protein: CASSLRLAGGTTDTQYF.

The chain carries TRBV2 and TRBJ2-3; D not certain. This CDR3 is built from 13 residues. The germline V gene has CDR1 SNHLY and CDR2 FYNNEI. V was cut by 6 bases and J by 2 bases, with 9 bases left in between. The CDR3 nucleotides read TGTGCCAGCAGCGTCGACAACACAGATACGCAGTATTTT. Translating gives CASSVDNTDTQYF.